The 21 T cell receptor beta chains given below trace back to one sample, sequenced in a study of PD-1 blockade in classical Hodgkin lymphoma. Sequenced by immunoSEQ multiplex PCR; TCRdb stores in-frame clones only, minus some. Here the sample spans almost 100,000 clones, just under 95% being singletons. Each patient's relapse followed autologous stem cell transplantation, and brentuximab vedotin exposure varied. The material was peripheral blood mononuclear cells (PBMCs), obtained at baseline. These receptors all stem from a human donor with classical Hodgkin lymphoma.

The chain links TRBV5-1 to TRBJ1-5; no clear D. CDR1 and CDR2 from the germline V gene are SGHRS and YFSETQ. The germline V and J ends were trimmed by 0 bases and 5 bases, with 6 bases remaining between them. This CDR3 comprises 13 residues. The CDR3 coding sequence is TGCGCCAGCAGCTTGGACGGTTATCAGCCCCAGCATTTT. Its translation is CASSLDGYQPQHF.

The rearrangement joins TRBV7-9 to TRBJ2-7, with TRBD2 identical over 13 bases. The CDR3 runs to 15 residues. The germline CDR1 and CDR2 sequences are SEHNR and FQNEAQ (reference sequence). J gave up 2 bases and V 5 bases, and 3 bases lay outside the gene matches. DNA of the CDR3: TGTGCCAGCAGCGTGGGACTAGCGGGGACCTACGAGCAGTACTTC. Translated, it gives CASSVGLAGTYEQYF.

This chain joins TRBV27 and TRBJ2-7; 9 bases are a match to TRBD1. Trimming at V came to 2 bases and at J to 5 bases, leaving 10 bases not matched to a gene. Germline lookup yields CDR1 MNHEY and CDR2 SMNVEV (reference sequence). This CDR3 spans 16 amino acids. CDR3 coding DNA: TGTGCCAGCAGTTTAGGGGCTTGGGACAGGGTCCACGAGCAGTACTTC. Its protein is CASSLGAWDRVHEQYF.

The chain joins TRBV18 to TRBJ2-7, with TRBD1 identical over 7 bases. In germline, CDR1 is KGHSH, CDR2 LQKENI. V shed 3 bases, J shed 0 bases, and the junction held 8 bases outside the gene matches. This CDR3 has 16 amino acids. CDR3 DNA: TGTGCCAGCTCACCGTCGACGGGACAGAACTCCTACGAGCAGTACTTC. This codes for CASSPSTGQNSYEQYF.

The chain combines TRBV7-6 with TRBJ1-1, with D possibly being TRBD1 (6 bases). This CDR3 spans 13 amino acids. V dropped 2 bases and J dropped 5 bases, with 9 bases sitting between them. Germline V gene lookup returns CDR1 SGHVS and CDR2 FNYEAQ. The CDR3 loop is CASSLQGNTEAFF. The CDR3 coding sequence is TGTGCCAGCAGCTTACAGGGGAATACTGAAGCTTTCTTT.

The J gene is TRBJ2-1, the V gene TRBV25-1; 7 bases are shared with TRBD2. The junction had 4 bases not matched to a gene; V was cut back by 5 bases and J by 0 bases. CDR3 length: 15 amino acids. Looked up from germline, CDR1 is MGHDK and CDR2 is SYGVNS. The CDR3 region is CASSKSGDSYNEQFF. For the CDR3, the DNA is TGTGCCAGCAGTAAAAGCGGGGACTCCTACAATGAGCAGTTCTTC.

The chain recombines TRBV10-3 with TRBJ2-1; 10 bases match TRBD1. Germline lookup yields CDR1 ENHRY and CDR2 SYGVKD. This CDR3 spans 13 amino acids. Trimming cost V 6 bases and J 8 bases; bases outside gene matches: 4. The CDR3 DNA reads TGTGCCATCAGGAGGGACAGGGGCGATGAGCAGTTCTTC. Protein product: CAIRRDRGDEQFF.

The chain couples TRBV19 to TRBJ1-2; 7 nucleotides agree with TRBD1. Germline V lookup: CDR1 LNHDA, CDR2 SQIVND (reference sequence). The CDR3 runs 13 residues. The V gene end was trimmed by 7 bases and the J gene end by 6 bases; junction bases not matched to a gene: 8. The CDR3 DNA reads TGTGCCAGTACCACCGGGACAGTGGATGGCTACACCTTC. It yields the protein CASTTGTVDGYTF.

This chain connects TRBV29-1 to TRBJ1-1; D gene unclear. The CDR3 runs 12 residues. Germline loops: CDR1 SQVTM, CDR2 ANQGSEA. V was pared by 4 bases and J by 1 base, with 7 bases between. Written as DNA, the CDR3 is TGCAGCGTTGCGACGGAGAACACTGAAGCTTTCTTT. Protein product: CSVATENTEAFF.

The J gene is TRBJ2-7, the V gene TRBV18, with D maybe TRBD2 (5 bases). Germline V gene lookup returns CDR1 KGHSH and CDR2 LQKENI. The CDR3 is 14 residues long. V was pared by 2 bases and J by 0 bases, with 8 bases between. The CDR3 protein is CASSPIGSSYEQYF. The CDR3 DNA follows: TGTGCCAGCTCACCAATTGGGAGCTCCTACGAGCAGTACTTC.

For the CDR3, the DNA is TGTGCCTGGAGTACCCTTTCCCGGCAGTACTTC. Translation: CAWSTLSRQYF. The V gene is TRBV30, the J gene TRBJ2-5, with D unresolved. The CDR3 has 11 residues. The germline V and J ends were trimmed by 2 bases and 11 bases, with 12 bases remaining between them. Germline V gene data show CDR1 as GTSNPN and CDR2 as SVGIG (reference sequence).

The J gene is TRBJ1-1, the V gene TRBV5-6; tentative D call: TRBD1 (6 bases). The CDR3 consists of 15 residues. Trimming pared 0 bases from V and 1 base from J, leaving 10 bases between. CDR1 is SGHDT, CDR2 YYEEEE, per germline. CDR3 protein: CASSLALRGNTEAFF. CDR3 DNA: TGTGCCAGCAGCTTGGCCCTCAGGGGGAACACTGAAGCTTTCTTT.

This chain joins TRBV9 and TRBJ1-1; D gene unclear. CDR3 length: 11 amino acids. In germline, CDR1 is SGDLS, CDR2 YYNGEE. V dropped 4 bases and J dropped 5 bases, with 6 bases sitting between them. The CDR3 nucleotides read TGTGCCAGCAGCCCCAGGACTGAAGCTTTCTTT. This codes for CASSPRTEAFF.

The chain couples TRBV28 to TRBJ1-1, with unresolved D. Germline V lookup: CDR1 MDHEN, CDR2 SYDVKM. The CDR3 sequence is 12 residues long. The ends were cut back, 6 bases at V and 13 bases at J, with 18 bases in the middle. The CDR3 here is CASRSIDTDGFF. The CDR3 DNA follows: TGTGCCAGCAGGTCCATAGACACTGATGGTTTCTTT.

V is TRBV5-1 and J is TRBJ2-1, with TRBD2 as a possible D gene (6 bases). Germline V CDR1 and CDR2: SGHRS, YFSETQ. This CDR3 contains 11 residues. V was pared by 2 bases and J by 15 bases, with 12 bases between. CDR3 sequence reads: CASSLSGVSFF. In DNA form, the CDR3 reads TGCGCCAGCAGCTTATCGGGAGTATCGTTCTTC.

The chain employs TRBV21-1 and TRBJ1-2. TRBV21-1 is noted as a pseudogene. CDR3 size: 11 residues. CDR3 coding DNA: TGTGCCAGCCTACTTAACTATGGCTACACCTTC. It encodes CASLLNYGYTF.

The chain is built from TRBV5-6 and TRBJ1-5, with D maybe TRBD1 (5 bases). This CDR3 is built from 15 residues. Germline-derived CDR1 and CDR2 are SGHDT and YYEEEE. The V gene lost 0 bases and the J gene lost 10 bases, with 17 bases spanning the gap. The CDR3 bases are TGTGCCAGCAGCTTGGGGCCCATTGGGGCGGCCCCCCAGCATTTT. It codes for CASSLGPIGAAPQHF.

V usage is TRBV9 and J usage is TRBJ2-3; D gene unclear. Trimming took off 3 bases at V and 5 bases at J, with 10 bases between the two ends. The CDR3 has 13 amino acids. Germline V gene sequence: CDR1 SGDLS, CDR2 YYNGEE. The CDR3 is CASSAAGGDTQYF. CDR3 DNA sequence: TGTGCCAGCAGCGCCGCCGGTGGAGATACGCAGTATTTT.

The chain couples TRBV4-1 to TRBJ2-3; TRBD2 might be the D (6 bases). Trimming left V 0 bases short and J 3 bases short, with 22 bases between. The CDR3 spans 19 residues. Germline lookup yields CDR1 MGHRA and CDR2 YSYEKL. CDR3 nucleotide sequence: TGCGCCAGCAGCCAAGATCTAGGTGCGGGGAGAGGACGAACAGATACGCAGTATTTT. Translation: CASSQDLGAGRGRTDTQYF.

The rearrangement joins TRBV6-6 to TRBJ1-6, with D tentatively TRBD1 (6 bases). The CDR3 has 15 residues. Germline CDR1 is MNHNY and CDR2 is SVGAGI (reference sequence). Trimming left V 6 bases short and J 6 bases short, with 15 bases between. In DNA form, the CDR3 reads TGTGCCAGCAGGGGGGTGGGCAGGGGTAATTCACCCCTCCACTTT. Its protein product is CASRGVGRGNSPLHF.

The chain joins TRBV25-1 to TRBJ2-2; a weak D match, TRBD2 (5 bases). V lost 5 bases and J lost 8, with 18 bases in between. The CDR3 runs 15 residues. CDR1 is MGHDK, CDR2 SYGVNS, per germline. This CDR3 is CASSPHVGVGGELFF. The CDR3 DNA reads TGTGCCAGCAGTCCCCACGTGGGAGTAGGGGGGGAGCTGTTTTTT.